This entry describes one T cell receptor (beta chain). Its target is not known. The data are from a study of CD8+ T cells in alopecia areata. Study results and limitations: Besides other cells, scalp samples also yield sequences of resident alphabeta T cells from normal skin.

RNA extraction and reverse transcription yielded cDNA as sequencing template. Assay: immunoSEQ multiplex PCR; the TCRdb copy retains only in-frame clones and omits some. This sample has roughly 180,000 clones; about 53% occur once, and the top ten carry 10% to 13%. This CDR3 is built from 15 residues. Trimming stripped 3 bases from V and 0 bases from J, with 9 bases between. CDR1 and CDR2 (germline): SGHTA, FQGNSA. Sample treatment: oral pan-JAK inhibitor, 5-10 mg twice daily. Investigators sorted PBMCs to obtain both CD4+ and CD8+ T cells. Source: CD8+ T cells sorted from blood, taken at week 24, from a patient treated with tofacitinib. This sequence was found in a human donor with alopecia areata. The rearrangement links TRBV7-2 to TRBJ2-1; D may be TRBD1 (5 bases). CDR3: CASSFRTPSYNEQFF. For the CDR3, the DNA is TGTGCCAGCAGCTTTAGGACACCCTCCTACAATGAGCAGTTCTTC. The full variable domain, completed using reference TRBV7-2 and TRBJ2-1, is GAGVSQSPSNKVTEKGKDVELRCDPISGHTALYWYRQSLGQGLEFLIYFQGNSAPDKSGLPSDRFSAERTGGSVSTLTIQRTQQEDSAVYLCASSFRTPSYNEQFFGPGTRLTVL.